The entry below gives a single T cell receptor beta chain sequence along with its context. The V gene's germline CDR1 is SNHLY and CDR2 FYNNEI. CDR3 length: 17 residues. Trimming took 0 bases from V and 8 from J; bases not matched to a gene: 12. These data are taken from a study of graft-versus-host responses after intestinal transplantation. Assay used: immunoSEQ multiplex PCR; TCRdb lists only in-frame clones, some missing. The table shows about 98,000 clones, with 86% occurring only once. The material sequenced was PBMCs, taken 255 days after intestinal transplant. The chain is built from TRBV2 and TRBJ1-4, with 7 bases fitting TRBD1. The TCR comes from a human patient who received an intestinal transplant, so some T cells may come from the graft donor. CDR3: CASSEARVPTGDEKLFF. CDR3 in DNA: TGTGCCAGCAGTGAAGCTCGAGTTCCAACAGGGGACGAAAAACTGTTTTTT.